What follows are 22 T cell receptor beta chains derived from one specimen sequenced in a study of blood T cell repertoires in COVID-19 (dated by TCRdb to the early 2020s). The library relied on the immunoSEQ multiplex PCR assay. This is the immuneACCESS table as TCRdb keeps it, with only in-frame sequences that have V and J called. A part of the clones is gone; compared with another copy, unresolved V genes explain less than half, and the rest is unexplained. This sample holds some 31,000 clones; 85% to 90% were observed only once. Of the sample, approximately 15% falls within the top ten clones. Sequenced sample: peripheral blood. These receptors all stem from a woman aged 60 to 75 with active COVID-19.

A single count supports this clone. The gene calls are TRBV29-1 and TRBJ1-1; 8 nucleotides agree with TRBD1. Looked up from germline, CDR1 is SQVTM and CDR2 is ANQGSEA. Trimming cost V 6 bases and J 6 bases; bases outside gene matches: 6. CDR3 length equals 12 residues. The CDR3, as DNA: TGCAGCGTAAGGACAGGGAGACCTGAAGCTTTCTTT. It is translated as CSVRTGRPEAFF.

V gene TRBV7-6 combines with J gene TRBJ2-3; TRBD2 matches 9 bases. Germline CDR1 SGHVS, CDR2 FNYEAQ. Trimming removed 1 base from V and 1 base from J; junction bases left unmatched: 0. The CDR3 has 15 residues. CDR3 amino acids: CASSLGTSGTDTQYF. The CDR3 DNA sequence: TGTGCCAGCAGCTTAGGGACTAGCGGCACAGATACGCAGTATTTT.

The CDR3 region is CAWSAEGPRRNTIYF. The CDR3 DNA reads TGTGCCTGGAGTGCGGAGGGTCCGAGAAGAAACACCATATATTTT. V is TRBV30 and J is TRBJ1-3; D is ambiguous. V gave up 1 base and J gave up 5 bases, with 15 bases separating them. The CDR3 covers 15 residues. Germline V lookup: CDR1 GTSNPN, CDR2 SVGIG (reference sequence).

For the CDR3, the DNA is TGTGCCACCAGTGATCCGGCGGGGCGAAAGAGCACAGATACGCAGTATTTT. It specifies CATSDPAGRKSTDTQYF. V and J are TRBV24-1 and TRBJ2-3, with D possibly matching TRBD2 (6 bases). V dropped 3 bases and J dropped 0 bases, with 15 bases sitting between them. Germline V CDR1 and CDR2: KGHDR, SFDVKD. The CDR3 is 17 amino acids.

This chain uses TRBV5-5 with TRBJ2-1; 7 nucleotides agree with TRBD2. CDR3 size: 14 residues. The germline gives CDR1 SGHKS, CDR2 YYEKEE (reference sequence). J lost 7 bases, V lost 3 bases, and 7 bases had no gene match. The CDR3 loop reads CASSSLGRENEQFF. In DNA form, the CDR3 reads TGTGCCAGCAGCTCCCTAGGGCGGGAGAATGAGCAGTTCTTC.

DNA of the CDR3: TGTGCCAGCAGTGAACTAGCGCCTCACAATGAGCAGTTCTTC. It is translated as CASSELAPHNEQFF. V and J are TRBV28 and TRBJ2-1, with 7 nucleotides matching TRBD2. Germline CDR1 and CDR2: MDHEN and SYDVKM. This CDR3 is built from 14 residues. The V segment lost 5 bases and the J segment 5 bases; nucleotides outside the gene matches: 6.

The rearrangement links TRBV27 to TRBJ2-7; D is possibly TRBD2 (5 bases). The V end lost 8 bases, the J end lost 0 bases, and 11 bases lay between the germline ends. The CDR3 extends over 13 amino acids. Germline CDR1 MNHEY, CDR2 SMNVEV (reference sequence). CDR3 region: CASSVGDSYEQYF. CDR3 in DNA: TGTGCCAGCTCGGTCGGGGACTCCTACGAGCAGTACTTC.

The gene calls are TRBV5-6 and TRBJ2-5; 7 bases match TRBD2. Looked up from germline, CDR1 is SGHDT and CDR2 is YYEEEE. V shed 4 bases and J 0 bases; nucleotides not matched to a gene: 6. This CDR3 is built from 15 residues. CDR3 sequence (DNA): TGTGCCAGCAGCACCATAAGCGGGAACCAAGAGACCCAGTACTTC. This sequence encodes CASSTISGNQETQYF.

The chain is built from TRBV5-1 and TRBJ2-7; TRBD2 agrees at 11 bases. Unmatched junction bases numbered 3, after V lost 0 bases and J lost 4 bases. The CDR3 runs to 15 residues. The V gene's germline CDR1 is SGHRS and CDR2 YFSETQ. CDR3 protein: CASSLGLAGNYEQYF. In nucleotides, the CDR3 is TGCGCCAGCAGCTTGGGACTAGCGGGAAATTACGAGCAGTACTTC.

CDR3 in amino acids: CSASDRRDGYTF. CDR3 nucleotides: TGCAGTGCTAGTGACAGGCGGGATGGCTACACCTTC. The V gene is TRBV20-1, the J gene TRBJ1-2; perhaps TRBD1 as D (6 bases). The V gene lost 3 bases and the J gene lost 6 bases, with 11 bases spanning the gap. Germline V gene lookup returns CDR1 DFQATT and CDR2 SNEGSKA (reference sequence). The CDR3 contains 12 residues.

V gene TRBV5-1 combines with J gene TRBJ2-7, with 9 bases lining up with TRBD1. The CDR3 runs 14 residues. V lost 4 bases, J lost 3 bases, and 5 bases stayed unmatched. Germline CDR1 reads SGHRS; CDR2 reads YFSETQ. The DNA for the CDR3 is TGCGCCAGCAGCACACAGGGGGCGGACTACGAGCAGTACTTC. Translating gives CASSTQGADYEQYF.

The rearrangement joins TRBV7-3 to TRBJ2-4; 10 bases are shared with TRBD1. The CDR3 spans 16 residues. Germline CDR1 SGHTA, CDR2 FQGTGA. The trim removed 5 bases at V and 3 bases at J, leaving 7 bases unmatched. CDR3 loop: CASSQTGGGGKNIQYF. CDR3 bases: TGTGCCAGCAGCCAGACAGGGGGCGGGGGCAAAAACATTCAGTACTTC.

This clone was counted once. The rearrangement joins TRBV7-8 to TRBJ2-7; D is undetermined. V was trimmed by 3 bases and J by 6 bases, leaving 9 bases between them. This CDR3 spans 12 amino acids. CDR1 SGHVS and CDR2 FQNEAQ come from the germline V gene. CDR3 DNA: TGTGCCAGCAGCTTTGAGAGCTCCGAGCAGTACTTC. Translation gives CASSFESSEQYF.

This rearrangement joins TRBV6-4 to TRBJ2-1, with 7 nucleotides matching TRBD2. Germline V gives CDR1 MRHNA, CDR2 SNTAGT. The CDR3 is made up of 16 amino acids. V shed 9 bases, J shed 3 bases, and the junction held 14 bases outside the gene matches. CDR3 sequence (DNA): TGTGCCAGGGGAGGGAGCGGACAAAAGTACTACAATGAGCAGTTCTTC. Residues: CARGGSGQKYYNEQFF.

The chain combines TRBV2 with TRBJ2-3; D is possibly TRBD2 (5 bases). CDR1 is SNHLY and CDR2 is FYNNEI in the germline V gene. The CDR3 consists of 16 residues. Trimming shortened V by 4 bases and J by 4 bases, and 18 bases separated the two germline ends. CDR3 sequence (DNA): TGTGCCAGCAGTGGGATAGCGCCGTATGGGCCAGATACGCAGTATTTT. This encodes CASSGIAPYGPDTQYF.

The chain combines TRBV11-2 with TRBJ2-2, with 7 bases matching TRBD1. The germline CDR1 and CDR2 sequences are SGHAT and FQNNGV. V shed 1 base, J shed 6 bases, and the junction held 11 bases outside the gene matches. The CDR3 spans 17 residues. The CDR3 DNA follows: TGTGCCAGCAGCTTAGGAATGACCCCGACAGGGTCCGGGGAGCTGTTTTTT. This sequence encodes CASSLGMTPTGSGELFF.

This chain links TRBV3-1 (or the pseudogene TRBV3-2) with TRBJ1-3; D remains unclear. V dropped 1 base and J dropped 7 bases, with 14 bases sitting between them. Germline V lookup: CDR1 LGHDT, CDR2 YNNKEL (reference sequence). The CDR3 contains 15 residues. The CDR3 sequence: CASSQGLLGRNTIYF. The CDR3 bases are TGTGCCAGCAGCCAAGGACTCCTAGGTCGGAACACCATATATTTT.

The chain combines TRBV6-5 with TRBJ1-1; 7 bases are shared with TRBD1. The CDR3 runs to 14 residues. The V and J ends lost 6 bases and 1 base, in that order; junction bases with no gene match: 5. The germline CDR1 and CDR2 sequences are MNHEY and SVGAGI. CDR3 nucleotide sequence: TGTGCCAGCAGGAGACAGGGTGGGAACACTGAAGCTTTCTTT. This translates into CASRRQGGNTEAFF.

This chain uses TRBV6-5 with TRBJ1-2, with D perhaps matching TRBD1 (5 bases). Germline V gives CDR1 MNHEY, CDR2 SVGAGI. Trimming took off 0 bases at V and 7 bases at J, with 12 bases between the two ends. The CDR3 runs 14 residues. CDR3 sequence: CASSYSGGLGGYTF. In DNA form, the CDR3 reads TGTGCCAGCAGTTACTCTGGGGGGTTAGGTGGCTACACCTTC.

CDR3 nucleotides: TGTGCCAGCACCCCAACCCCCGGGAGCAATCAGCCCCAGCATTTT. This gives the protein CASTPTPGSNQPQHF. V gene TRBV7-2 combines with J gene TRBJ1-5; unclear D gene. Germline V gene lookup returns CDR1 SGHTA and CDR2 FQGNSA. V shed 7 bases and J shed 1 base, with 14 bases lying between them. The CDR3 runs to 15 residues.

The J gene is TRBJ2-7, the V gene TRBV19; D is undetermined. Germline V lookup: CDR1 LNHDA, CDR2 SQIVND (reference sequence). The V gene lost 5 bases and the J gene lost 4 bases, with 15 bases spanning the gap. This CDR3 spans 14 amino acids. The CDR3 loop is CASSPPEKPYEQYF. CDR3 sequence (DNA): TGTGCCAGTAGTCCTCCAGAAAAACCATACGAGCAGTACTTC.

Concerning this clone itself: With a much larger clone just one base away, this may be a read error. The chain uses TRBV28 and TRBJ2-2; no definite D call. V lost 6 bases, J lost 1 base, and 6 bases lay in between. The CDR3 extends over 13 amino acids. Germline CDR1 reads MDHEN; CDR2 reads SYDVKM. CDR3 region: CASSSWNTGELFF. The CDR3 region has the DNA TGTGCCAGCAGCTCTTGGAACACCGGGGAGCTGTTTTTT.